The 2 T cell receptor beta chains presented below share a single source sample, sequenced in a study of blood T cell repertoires in COVID-19 (dated by TCRdb to the early 2020s). Library creation used the immunoSEQ multiplex PCR assay. TCRdb retrieved this table from immuneACCESS and kept in-frame rearrangements only. Not all clones are present; in checked studies, unresolved V genes account for under half, and no reason is known for the remainder. Present in this sample are roughly 500,000 clones, approximately 90% of which were seen just once. The ten largest make up over 1.5% of the sample. The sequencing input was PBMCs or T cells enriched from blood (not recorded which). The receptors shown here come from a woman aged 40 to 49 who had recovered from COVID-19.

This clone was detected a few times. Here the CDR3 DNA reads TGTGCCAGCAGCGTAGACTCTTTGGTAGCGGGCCTCCGAACCGGGGAGCTGTTTTTT. Encoded protein: CASSVDSLVAGLRTGELFF. J is TRBJ2-2 and V is TRBV9; 7 bases agree with TRBD2. Losses at the gene ends were 0 bases for V and 5 bases for J; bases not matched to a gene: 16. This CDR3 is built from 19 residues. Germline V gene sequence: CDR1 SGDLS, CDR2 YYNGEE.

The CDR3 loop is CASSLGQGDRTDTQYF. The CDR3 bases are TGCGCCAGCAGCTTGGGTCAGGGGGATCGCACAGATACGCAGTATTTT. The chain carries TRBV5-1 and TRBJ2-3; TRBD1 agrees at 7 bases. The CDR3 spans 16 residues. Trimming removed 0 bases from V and 1 base from J; junction bases left unmatched: 5. Germline loops: CDR1 SGHRS, CDR2 YFSETQ.